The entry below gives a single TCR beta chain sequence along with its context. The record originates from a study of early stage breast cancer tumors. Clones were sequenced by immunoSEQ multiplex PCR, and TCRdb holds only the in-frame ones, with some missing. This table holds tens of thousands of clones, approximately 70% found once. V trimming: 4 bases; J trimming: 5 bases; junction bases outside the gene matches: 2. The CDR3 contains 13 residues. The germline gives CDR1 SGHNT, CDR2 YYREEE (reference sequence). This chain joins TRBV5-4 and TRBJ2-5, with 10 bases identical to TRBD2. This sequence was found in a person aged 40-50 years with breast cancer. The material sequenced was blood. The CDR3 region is CASSLAGAETQYF. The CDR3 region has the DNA TGTGCCAGCAGCCTAGCGGGAGCGGAGACCCAGTACTTC.